This entry lists 15 T cell receptor beta chains sequenced from one sample in a study of technical replicates of blood from a handful of donors. TCRdb's copy holds only in-frame clones and misses some; the assay was immunoSEQ multiplex PCR. The data show around 63,000 clones, with nearly 95% seen just once and more than 4% held by the top ten. Material: PBMCs. The receptor set was obtained from a human donor in good health. Some clones in this sample may be carry-over from other donors' samples.

The sample holds a few counts of this clone. The chain links TRBV18 to TRBJ1-1, with D unresolved. The germline V and J ends were trimmed by 0 bases and 3 bases, with 5 bases remaining between them. The V gene's germline CDR1 is KGHSH and CDR2 LQKENI. The CDR3 consists of 13 residues. The CDR3 region has the DNA TGTGCCAGCTCACCACCGGAGTACACTGAAGCTTTCTTT. As protein: CASSPPEYTEAFF.

The CDR3 DNA sequence: TGCGCCAGCAGCCACTTCCTACAGGGGAGGAATGAGCAGTTCTTC. Translation gives CASSHFLQGRNEQFF. The V and J genes are TRBV4-3 and TRBJ2-1; tentatively, D is TRBD1 (7 bases). Germline values: CDR1 LGHNA, CDR2 YSLEER. The CDR3 has 15 residues. Deletions cut 3 bases from V and 7 bases from J, with 16 bases between.

J is TRBJ2-7 and V is TRBV7-9; 9 bases are shared with TRBD1. Trimming took 6 bases from V and 4 from J; bases not matched to a gene: 1. The CDR3 runs 12 residues. Germline-derived CDR1 and CDR2 are SEHNR and FQNEAQ (reference sequence). CDR3 sequence: CASRGTGYEQYF. The CDR3 coding sequence is TGTGCCAGCAGGGGGACAGGGTACGAGCAGTACTTC. Full variable domain (remainder filled in from reference TRBV7-9 and TRBJ2-7): DTGVSQNPRHKITKRGQNVTFRCDPISEHNRLYWYRQTLGQGPEFLTYFQNEAQLEKSRLLSDRFSAERPKGSFSTLEIQRTEQGDSAMYLCASRGTGYEQYFGPGTRLTVT.

The chain has TRBV10-2 and TRBJ2-7; TRBD1 might be the D (7 bases). The CDR3 totals 13 residues. Germline V gene sequence: CDR1 WSHSY, CDR2 SAAADI. Trimming pared 6 bases from V and 7 bases from J, leaving 16 bases between. CDR3 sequence: CASRAGTAQEQYF. The CDR3, as DNA: TGCGCCAGCAGGGCGGGGACAGCTCAGGAGCAGTACTTC.

V usage is TRBV29-1 and J usage is TRBJ1-4; 8 nucleotides match TRBD1. The junction had 10 bases not matched to a gene; V was cut back by 6 bases and J by 7 bases. The CDR3 totals 14 residues. Germline V gives CDR1 SQVTM, CDR2 ANQGSEA. CDR3 protein: CSVKTGGMAEKLFF. The DNA for the CDR3 is TGCAGCGTAAAAACAGGGGGAATGGCTGAAAAACTGTTTTTT.

The table lists this clone with a count of one. The chain uses TRBV20-1 and TRBJ2-1; no definite D call. Germline CDR1 reads DFQATT; CDR2 reads SNEGSKA (reference sequence). V was shortened by 3 bases and J by 7 bases, with 7 bases between the two germline ends. The CDR3 length is 11 residues. The CDR3 loop reads CSASWQNEQFF. In DNA, the CDR3 is TGCAGTGCTAGTTGGCAAAATGAGCAGTTCTTC.

J is TRBJ2-1 and V is TRBV6-5, with 9 bases aligning to TRBD2. The junction had 3 bases not matched to a gene; V was cut back by 0 bases and J by 6 bases. The length of the CDR3 is 15 residues. Germline-derived CDR1 and CDR2 are MNHEY and SVGAGI. The CDR3 region is CASSYSGGRGNEQFF. CDR3 DNA sequence: TGTGCCAGCAGTTACTCTGGCGGGAGGGGCAATGAGCAGTTCTTC.

This clone was detected only once. This chain connects TRBV7-3 to TRBJ2-1; 8 bases fit TRBD2. CDR3 size: 17 residues. Unmatched junction bases numbered 16, after V lost 5 bases and J lost 7 bases. Germline V gives CDR1 SGHTA, CDR2 FQGTGA. CDR3 nucleotide sequence: TGTGCCAGCAGCCCACGACCCGGGACTAGTTGGCCAAATGAGCAGTTCTTC. Translation: CASSPRPGTSWPNEQFF.

This clone was recorded once. The chain has TRBV18 and TRBJ1-1; D may be TRBD1 (5 bases). The CDR3 is 14 residues long. Trimming left V 3 bases short and J 7 bases short, with 15 bases between. Looked up from germline, CDR1 is KGHSH and CDR2 is LQKENI. The CDR3 spells CASSPSSQALEAFF. The CDR3 DNA reads as TGTGCCAGCTCACCCTCGTCACAGGCCCTTGAAGCTTTCTTT.

The chain recombines TRBV4-1 with TRBJ2-1; TRBD2 agrees at 11 bases. In germline, CDR1 is MGHRA, CDR2 YSYEKL. V lost 5 bases and J lost 6; bases outside the gene matches: 6. The CDR3 sequence is 15 residues long. CDR3 protein: CASSFLGLAANEQFF. The CDR3, as DNA: TGCGCCAGCAGCTTTCTGGGACTAGCGGCCAATGAGCAGTTCTTC.

The rearrangement uses TRBV5-5 and TRBJ2-6, with a tentative D call TRBD1 (5 bases). The CDR3 runs 16 residues. Germline assignment: CDR1 SGHKS and CDR2 YYEKEE (reference sequence). V shed 0 bases and J shed 0 bases, with 7 bases lying between them. CDR3 loop: CASSLETVSGANVLTF. Here the CDR3 DNA reads TGTGCCAGCAGCTTGGAGACAGTCTCTGGGGCCAACGTCCTGACTTTC.

This clone was counted between two and nine times. The rearrangement links TRBV4-2 to TRBJ2-3, with 9 nucleotides matching TRBD2. V was pared by 1 base and J by 3 bases, with 2 bases of the junction left unmatched. This CDR3 contains 15 residues. Germline CDR1 LGHNA, CDR2 YNFKEQ. This CDR3 reads CASSQGGLATDTQYF. The CDR3 DNA follows: TGTGCCAGCAGCCAAGGCGGACTAGCGACAGATACGCAGTATTTT.

The J gene is TRBJ2-1, the V gene TRBV5-1; TRBD2 matches 10 bases. Looked up from germline, CDR1 is SGHRS and CDR2 is YFSETQ. The V segment lost 5 bases and the J segment 8 bases; nucleotides outside the gene matches: 10. The CDR3 extends over 15 amino acids. The CDR3 spells CASRNPGLARHEQFF. CDR3 nucleotides: TGCGCCAGCAGAAATCCGGGACTAGCGAGACATGAGCAGTTCTTC.

The chain couples TRBV18 to TRBJ1-5, with 7 bases aligning to TRBD1. The germline CDR1 and CDR2 sequences are KGHSH and LQKENI. The V and J ends lost 5 bases and 3 bases, in that order; junction bases with no gene match: 7. This CDR3 is built from 15 residues. CDR3 coding DNA: TGTGCCAGCTCAGCCGGGACAGTACCCAATCAGCCCCAGCATTTT. Translating it yields CASSAGTVPNQPQHF.

This chain uses TRBV4-1 with TRBJ2-7, with 8 bases aligning to TRBD1. The germline CDR1 and CDR2 sequences are MGHRA and YSYEKL. After removal of 4 bases from V and 4 bases from J, the junction contained 18 bases not matched to a gene. The CDR3 runs 18 residues. CDR3 in DNA: TGCGCCAGCAGCCCGAGGACAGGGTCGGGGGCCGGTGGGTACGAGCAGTACTTC. Translation gives CASSPRTGSGAGGYEQYF.